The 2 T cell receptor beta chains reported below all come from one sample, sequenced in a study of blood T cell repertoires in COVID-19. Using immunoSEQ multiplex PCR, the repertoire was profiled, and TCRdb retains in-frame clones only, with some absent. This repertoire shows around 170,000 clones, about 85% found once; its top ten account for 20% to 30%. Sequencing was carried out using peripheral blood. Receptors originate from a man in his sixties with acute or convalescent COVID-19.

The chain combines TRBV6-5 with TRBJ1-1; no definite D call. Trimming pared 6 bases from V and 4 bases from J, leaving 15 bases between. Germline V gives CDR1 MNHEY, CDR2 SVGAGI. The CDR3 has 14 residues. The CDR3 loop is CASRAFSEVTEAFF. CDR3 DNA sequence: TGTGCCAGCAGAGCCTTCTCAGAGGTCACTGAAGCTTTCTTT.

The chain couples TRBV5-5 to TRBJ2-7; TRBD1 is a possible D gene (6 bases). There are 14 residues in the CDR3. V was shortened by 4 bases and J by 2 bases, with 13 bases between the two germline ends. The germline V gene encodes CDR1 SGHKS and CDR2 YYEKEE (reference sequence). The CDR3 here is CASSLTGLTYEQYV. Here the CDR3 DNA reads TGTGCCAGCAGCCTAACAGGGTTGACCTACGAGCAGTACGTC.